This passage covers 12 T cell receptor beta chains from one sample sequenced in a study of OX40 agonist ivuxolimab in advanced cancers. Clones were read by immunoSEQ multiplex PCR, and TCRdb kept only the in-frame ones, dropping some. Counted here are about 36,000 clones, about four fifths occurring once; the ten biggest clones make up less than 20%. Sample: CD4+ or CD8+ T cells sorted from blood, taken in a trial of the OX40 agonist ivuxolimab. These receptors came from an adult with an advanced solid tumor such as melanoma, head and neck, liver or kidney cancer.

The J gene is TRBJ1-1, the V gene TRBV13, with unresolved D. The V and J ends lost 3 bases and 1 base respectively, with 6 bases between them. Germline CDR1 reads PRHDT; CDR2 reads FYEKMQ (reference sequence). The CDR3 totals 13 residues. The CDR3 DNA reads as TGTGCCAGCAGCTTGAGACAGAACACTGAAGCTTTCTTT. It is translated as CASSLRQNTEAFF.

This clone is termed medium-sized (0.01 to 0.1%). This sequence joins TRBV2 and TRBJ2-5, with D perhaps matching TRBD2 (6 bases). Germline assignment: CDR1 SNHLY and CDR2 FYNNEI. CDR3 size: 16 residues. V shed 0 bases and J shed 2 bases, with 13 bases lying between them. CDR3 bases: TGTGCCAGCAGTGAAGCGGGGAGGACTCCGCAAGAGACCCAGTACTTC. Translation: CASSEAGRTPQETQYF.

V usage is TRBV5-6 and J usage is TRBJ2-7, with D perhaps matching TRBD1 (6 bases). The CDR3 length is 14 residues. The ends were cut back, 4 bases at V and 3 bases at J, with 14 bases in the middle. CDR1 is SGHDT and CDR2 is YYEEEE in the germline V gene. CDR3 in amino acids: CASSLRGSVYEQYF. The CDR3 bases are TGTGCCAGCAGCCTTAGGGGGTCGGTCTACGAGCAGTACTTC.

The sample holds one count of this clone. This sequence joins TRBV11-2 and TRBJ1-1; tentative D call: TRBD1 (6 bases). The CDR3 covers 13 residues. V lost 4 bases and J lost 8, with 14 bases in between. Germline CDR1 reads SGHAT; CDR2 reads FQNNGV. The CDR3 nucleotides are TGTGCCAGCAGCTACTCCGGGACACGCGAAGCTTTCTTT. It codes for CASSYSGTREAFF.

J is TRBJ2-1 and V is TRBV10-3; TRBD2 matches 9 bases. V trimming: 10 bases; J trimming: 0 bases; junction bases outside the gene matches: 13. The germline gives CDR1 ENHRY, CDR2 SYGVKD. This CDR3 is 17 amino acids long. The CDR3 protein is CATGGVAGASSYNEQFF. The CDR3 DNA reads TGTGCCACCGGGGGGGTAGCGGGAGCCAGCTCCTACAATGAGCAGTTCTTC.

This clone was counted a few times. The chain carries TRBV13 and TRBJ2-5; the D gene is possibly TRBD1 (5 bases). This CDR3 comprises 12 residues. CDR1 and CDR2 (germline): PRHDT, FYEKMQ (reference sequence). The V end was cut by 7 bases, the J end by 5 bases, with 11 bases between. The CDR3 bases are TGTGCCAGCACCGACAAGGGGGAGACCCAGTACTTC. This encodes CASTDKGETQYF.

The V gene is TRBV5-1, the J gene TRBJ1-2, with D possibly being TRBD1 (6 bases). CDR3 size: 16 residues. From germline, CDR1 is SGHRS and CDR2 YFSETQ. V lost 0 bases and J 4 bases, leaving 16 bases between the germline ends. The CDR3 sequence: CASSLGIMGATYGYTF. CDR3 in DNA: TGCGCCAGCAGCTTGGGGATCATGGGGGCGACCTATGGCTACACCTTC.

This clone was observed a few times. The chain links TRBV19 to TRBJ1-1; 11 nucleotides line up with TRBD1. Losses at the gene ends were 4 bases for V and 1 base for J; bases not matched to a gene: 2. The CDR3 contains 15 residues. Looked up from germline, CDR1 is LNHDA and CDR2 is SQIVND (reference sequence). The CDR3 nucleotides are TGTGCCAGTAGTAGGACAGGGGGCGCGAACACTGAAGCTTTCTTT. Protein sequence: CASSRTGGANTEAFF.

This sequence joins TRBV9 and TRBJ1-1; maybe TRBD1 (6 bases). CDR1 is SGDLS and CDR2 is YYNGEE in the germline V gene. The CDR3 length is 15 residues. Trimming took off 4 bases at V and 4 bases at J, with 17 bases between the two ends. CDR3 sequence: CASSHGWKGGTEAFF. CDR3 coding DNA: TGTGCCAGCAGCCATGGGTGGAAGGGGGGCACTGAAGCTTTCTTT.

The chain couples TRBV12-1 to TRBJ2-3. TRBV12-1 is assigned pseudogene status. This CDR3 comprises 16 residues. CDR3 amino acids: CASSPPSRVRTDTQYF. In DNA, the CDR3 is TGTGCCAGCAGCCCGCCGTCTAGGGTTCGTACAGATACGCAGTATTTT.

CDR3 DNA sequence: TGTGCCAGCAGCAAACTTTTGGGACAGGGGGAAGAGACCCAGTACTTC. This gives the protein CASSKLLGQGEETQYF. The chain carries TRBV9 and TRBJ2-5; TRBD1 agrees at 11 bases. Germline V gene sequence: CDR1 SGDLS, CDR2 YYNGEE. Trimming took 4 bases from V and 3 from J; bases not matched to a gene: 8. CDR3 length: 16 residues.

The sample holds one count of this clone. V gene TRBV5-4 combines with J gene TRBJ1-1; D remains unclear. Germline V gene lookup returns CDR1 SGHNT and CDR2 YYREEE (reference sequence). This CDR3 comprises 11 residues. V shed 0 bases and J shed 8 bases, with 5 bases lying between them. CDR3 in amino acids: CASSLGQEAFF. DNA of the CDR3: TGTGCCAGCAGCTTGGGGCAGGAAGCTTTCTTT.